This paragraph reports one TCR beta chain. The antigen is undetermined. Then a second PCR, running about 6 to 11 cycles, was carried out with a sample-barcoded 5' primer and a J-beta primer mix. TCRdb processed the 5' RACE reads anew with MiXCR; each CDR3 protein has one entry. The sample yields roughly 680,000 distinct CDR3 sequences, around 45% seen once. These data come from a study of blood T cells in healthy people across ages. Study findings and constraints: Donor CMV status, an unknown factor, possibly confounded changes in expanded clonotypes.

Germline lookup yields CDR1 LGHDT and CDR2 YNNKEL (reference sequence). Deletions cut 4 bases from V and 8 bases from J, with 15 bases between. The CDR3 sequence is 14 residues long. This chain connects TRBV3-1 to TRBJ2-4; possibly TRBD2 for D (6 bases). The sequencing sample was made of blood. The TCR comes from a woman aged 60-75 years in good health. The CDR3 is CASSLRERQDIQYF. CDR3 in DNA: TGTGCCAGCAGCCTCCGGGAGCGGCAGGACATTCAGTACTTC.